Below, 18 T cell receptor beta chains from the same sample are listed, as sequenced in a study of blood T cells in healthy people across ages. A second about 7 to 11 cycle PCR used barcoded and J-beta primers. TCRdb passed the 5' RACE reads through MiXCR, listing each CDR3 protein once. The table has more than 1.4 million distinct CDR3 sequences, approximately 38% seen once. The specimen was blood. These receptors were obtained from a woman aged 18 to 35 in good health.

This chain joins TRBV28 and TRBJ2-7; no clear D. CDR1 is MDHEN and CDR2 is SYDVKM in the germline V gene. V was trimmed by 4 bases and J by 0 bases, leaving 13 bases between them. This CDR3 has 15 residues. The CDR3 bases are TGTGCCAGCAGTTCTCAGGCAGTCCCCTCCTACGAGCAGTACTTC. Its protein product is CASSSQAVPSYEQYF.

The chain has TRBV10-3 and TRBJ2-7; 14 nucleotides line up with TRBD2. Germline V CDR1 and CDR2: ENHRY, SYGVKD. The CDR3 loop spans 19 amino acids. Losses at the gene ends were 10 bases for V and 3 bases for J; bases not matched to a gene: 20. CDR3 bases: TGTGCCACCCGGACTAGCGGGGGGAGGAAGGTGACAAGGATCTACGAGCAGTACTTC. Its protein is CATRTSGGRKVTRIYEQYF.

The chain joins TRBV20-1 to TRBJ1-1; no clear D. The ends were cut back, 6 bases at V and 0 bases at J, with 20 bases in the middle. The CDR3 totals 16 residues. Per germline, CDR1 DFQATT and CDR2 SNEGSKA (reference sequence). CDR3 sequence (DNA): TGCAGTGCCCCCTCGACGGTCGGGCAGCTGAACACTGAAGCTTTCTTT. This gives the protein CSAPSTVGQLNTEAFF.

V gene TRBV11-2 combines with J gene TRBJ2-7, with D possibly being TRBD2 (6 bases). The CDR3 is 15 residues long. Trimming shortened V by 7 bases and J by 2 bases, and 18 bases separated the two germline ends. Germline CDR1 reads SGHAT; CDR2 reads FQNNGV. The CDR3 protein is CASTPAGRETYEQYF. The CDR3 bases are TGTGCCAGCACCCCAGCAGGGCGGGAAACCTACGAGCAGTACTTC.

This clonotype was counted a single time. One junction end disagrees with the germline gene, perhaps due to a read error. This chain uses TRBV16 with TRBJ2-7; 8 bases agree with TRBD2. CDR3 size: 13 residues. From germline, CDR1 is KGHSY and CDR2 FQNENV. CDR3 protein: CVSSQSGGYEQYF. The DNA of the CDR3 is TGTGTCAGCAGCCAATCGGGGGGGTACGAGCAGTACTTC.

The CDR3 region is CASSIRTGGWSNEQFF. The CDR3 nucleotides read TGTGCCAGCAGCATAAGGACGGGGGGGTGGAGTAATGAGCAGTTCTTC. The V call is TRBV13, the J call TRBJ2-1; TRBD2 aligns across 8 bases. J lost 7 bases, V lost 5 bases, and 13 bases had no gene match. The CDR3 consists of 16 residues. Per germline, CDR1 PRHDT and CDR2 FYEKMQ (reference sequence).

The chain carries TRBV5-1 and TRBJ2-5; D is undetermined. Germline V gives CDR1 SGHRS, CDR2 YFSETQ. The V end lost 4 bases, the J end lost 9 bases, and 19 bases lay between the germline ends. The CDR3 is 14 amino acids. The CDR3 nucleotides read TGCGCCAGCAGCCAGACTCTGGGTATTCGGGCCCAGTACTTC. As protein: CASSQTLGIRAQYF.

This CDR3 is CASTRWGEKLFF. DNA for the CDR3: TGTGCCAGCACCCGGTGGGGTGAAAAACTGTTTTTT. The chain uses TRBV6-1 and TRBJ1-4, with unresolved D. Trimming pared 7 bases from V and 7 bases from J, leaving 10 bases between. Germline loops: CDR1 MNHNS, CDR2 SASEGT. The CDR3 is 12 amino acids.

The chain recombines TRBV2 with TRBJ1-1; no clear D. There are 14 residues in the CDR3. In germline, CDR1 is SNHLY, CDR2 FYNNEI. V lost 1 base to trimming and J lost 1 base, with 7 bases between them. The CDR3 protein is CASSEGRWNTEAFF. The CDR3, as DNA: TGTGCCAGCAGTGAAGGCAGGTGGAACACTGAAGCTTTCTTT.

The table lists this clonotype with a few counts. The chain joins TRBV11-2 to TRBJ2-7; D is uncertain. V was cut by 6 bases and J by 6 bases, with 15 bases left in between. The CDR3 extends over 13 amino acids. The germline gives CDR1 SGHAT, CDR2 FQNNGV. The CDR3 sequence: CASSELRVAEQYF. CDR3 sequence (DNA): TGTGCCAGCAGTGAGCTTAGGGTGGCCGAGCAGTACTTC.

This clonotype showed up just once. This chain uses TRBV27 with TRBJ2-7, with D perhaps assigned TRBD1 or TRBD2 (5 bases each). Germline V CDR1 and CDR2: MNHEY, SMNVEV (reference sequence). V was trimmed by 3 bases and J by 5 bases, leaving 17 bases between them. The CDR3 has 15 amino acids. The DNA of the CDR3 is TGTGCCAGCAGTTTCATTGGTGGGACCCGGGACGAGCAGTACTTC. It yields the protein CASSFIGGTRDEQYF.

This clonotype has more than one count but fewer than ten. The chain couples TRBV6-2 or TRBV6-3 to TRBJ1-2, with TRBD1 as a possible D gene (5 bases). V lost 6 bases and J lost 7, with 15 bases in between. CDR3 length equals 13 residues. In germline, CDR1 is MNHEY, CDR2 SVGEGT. The CDR3 sequence is CASSRTGPGGYTF. CDR3 bases: TGTGCCAGCAGCCGAACAGGACCCGGTGGCTACACCTTC.

In the case of this clonotype: One end of the junction does not line up with germline, which may come from a read error. V is TRBV7-2 and J is TRBJ2-7, with a weak D call TRBD1 (5 bases). This CDR3 comprises 16 residues. Germline CDR1 is SGHTA and CDR2 is FQGNSA. CDR3 amino acids: CVSSRALQAPTYEQYF. The CDR3 region has the DNA TGTGTCAGCAGCCGAGCCCTACAGGCCCCGACCTACGAGCAGTACTTC. Drawing the rest from reference TRBV7-2 and TRBJ2-7, the complete variable domain is GAGVSQSPSNKVTEKGKDVELRCDPISGHTALYWYRQSLGQGLEFLIYFQGNSAPDKSGLPSDRFSAERTGGSVSTLTIQRTQQEDSAVYLCVSSRALQAPTYEQYFGPGTRLTVT.

This clonotype was found once. The V gene is TRBV6-2 or TRBV6-3, the J gene TRBJ1-1; D remains ambiguous. The CDR3 loop spans 15 amino acids. Looked up from germline, CDR1 is MNHEY and CDR2 is SVGEGT. The ends were cut back, 0 bases at V and 5 bases at J, with 13 bases in the middle. The CDR3 DNA reads TGTGCCAGCAGTTACTCGACCCGGGGTAGAACTGAAGCTTTCTTT. Translating gives CASSYSTRGRTEAFF.

This clonotype was seen a handful of times. This rearrangement joins TRBV16 to TRBJ1-2; tentatively, D is TRBD1 (5 bases). Germline V CDR1 and CDR2: KGHSY, FQNENV. The CDR3 sequence is 15 residues long. The V gene lost 7 bases and the J gene lost 6 bases, with 21 bases spanning the gap. The CDR3 nucleotides read TGTGCCAGCACCCCACTTACAGGCCCGGTGGATGGCTACACCTTC. Amino acids: CASTPLTGPVDGYTF.

The rearrangement uses TRBV27 and TRBJ1-2; the match to TRBD1 covers 7 bases. The CDR3 runs to 17 residues. From germline, CDR1 is MNHEY and CDR2 SMNVEV (reference sequence). After removal of 8 bases from V and 7 bases from J, the junction contained 22 bases not matched to a gene. CDR3 loop: CASRPPGGGTGSAGYTF. In nucleotides, the CDR3 is TGTGCCAGCCGCCCCCCGGGAGGGGGCACCGGGTCGGCTGGCTACACCTTC.

The chain joins TRBV20-1 to TRBJ2-5, with D unresolved. Trimming pared 5 bases from V and 2 bases from J, leaving 15 bases between. Germline V CDR1 and CDR2: DFQATT, SNEGSKA (reference sequence). This CDR3 has 14 residues. The DNA for the CDR3 is TGCAGTGCTCCCCCCATGGAAGGGCAAGAGACCCAGTACTTC. Protein product: CSAPPMEGQETQYF.

The V and J genes are TRBV7-6 and TRBJ2-3; tentative D call: TRBD1 (5 bases). The CDR3 sequence is 19 residues long. Deletions cut 5 bases from V and 0 bases from J, with 24 bases between. Per germline, CDR1 SGHVS and CDR2 FNYEAQ. The CDR3 nucleotides are TGTGCCAGCAGCCAATCTCCTAGGGGTAATTTACTTAGCACAGATACGCAGTATTTT. As protein: CASSQSPRGNLLSTDTQYF. Filled out from reference TRBV7-6 and TRBJ2-3, the complete variable domain reads GAGVSQSPRYKVTKRGQDVALRCDPISGHVSLYWYRQALGQGPEFLTYFNYEAQQDKSGLPNDRFSAERPEGSISTLTIQRTEQRDSAMYRCASSQSPRGNLLSTDTQYFGPGTRLTVL.